Detailed here is one TCR beta chain. Antigen unknown. This entry is derived from a study of blood T cells in healthy people across ages. Study-level findings and limits: A roughly linear age-dependent decrease characterized TCR beta diversity per million T cells. Because donor CMV status was unknown, expanded clonotype changes were possibly confounded.

Primers used in a second PCR of about 6 to 11 cycles were a sample-barcoded 5' primer and a J-beta primer mix. Tags on each cDNA molecule came from a template-switch adaptor with 12 random nucleotides. TCRdb recomputed calls from the 5' RACE reads with MiXCR, one row per CDR3 protein. The sample lists under 950,000 distinct CDR3 sequences, 22% occurring once. The CDR3 is 15 residues long. J was trimmed by 5 bases and V by 4 bases; bases with no gene match: 9. The germline CDR1 and CDR2 sequences are MNHEY and SMNVEV (reference sequence). Sequences were obtained from blood. This chain joins TRBV27 and TRBJ2-5, with 8 bases matching TRBD2. This TCR derives from a man aged 65 to 79 in good health. CDR3 bases: TGTGCCAGCAGTTGGAACGGGGGGGCCGTTGAGACCCAGTACTTC. Amino acid sequence: CASSWNGGAVETQYF.